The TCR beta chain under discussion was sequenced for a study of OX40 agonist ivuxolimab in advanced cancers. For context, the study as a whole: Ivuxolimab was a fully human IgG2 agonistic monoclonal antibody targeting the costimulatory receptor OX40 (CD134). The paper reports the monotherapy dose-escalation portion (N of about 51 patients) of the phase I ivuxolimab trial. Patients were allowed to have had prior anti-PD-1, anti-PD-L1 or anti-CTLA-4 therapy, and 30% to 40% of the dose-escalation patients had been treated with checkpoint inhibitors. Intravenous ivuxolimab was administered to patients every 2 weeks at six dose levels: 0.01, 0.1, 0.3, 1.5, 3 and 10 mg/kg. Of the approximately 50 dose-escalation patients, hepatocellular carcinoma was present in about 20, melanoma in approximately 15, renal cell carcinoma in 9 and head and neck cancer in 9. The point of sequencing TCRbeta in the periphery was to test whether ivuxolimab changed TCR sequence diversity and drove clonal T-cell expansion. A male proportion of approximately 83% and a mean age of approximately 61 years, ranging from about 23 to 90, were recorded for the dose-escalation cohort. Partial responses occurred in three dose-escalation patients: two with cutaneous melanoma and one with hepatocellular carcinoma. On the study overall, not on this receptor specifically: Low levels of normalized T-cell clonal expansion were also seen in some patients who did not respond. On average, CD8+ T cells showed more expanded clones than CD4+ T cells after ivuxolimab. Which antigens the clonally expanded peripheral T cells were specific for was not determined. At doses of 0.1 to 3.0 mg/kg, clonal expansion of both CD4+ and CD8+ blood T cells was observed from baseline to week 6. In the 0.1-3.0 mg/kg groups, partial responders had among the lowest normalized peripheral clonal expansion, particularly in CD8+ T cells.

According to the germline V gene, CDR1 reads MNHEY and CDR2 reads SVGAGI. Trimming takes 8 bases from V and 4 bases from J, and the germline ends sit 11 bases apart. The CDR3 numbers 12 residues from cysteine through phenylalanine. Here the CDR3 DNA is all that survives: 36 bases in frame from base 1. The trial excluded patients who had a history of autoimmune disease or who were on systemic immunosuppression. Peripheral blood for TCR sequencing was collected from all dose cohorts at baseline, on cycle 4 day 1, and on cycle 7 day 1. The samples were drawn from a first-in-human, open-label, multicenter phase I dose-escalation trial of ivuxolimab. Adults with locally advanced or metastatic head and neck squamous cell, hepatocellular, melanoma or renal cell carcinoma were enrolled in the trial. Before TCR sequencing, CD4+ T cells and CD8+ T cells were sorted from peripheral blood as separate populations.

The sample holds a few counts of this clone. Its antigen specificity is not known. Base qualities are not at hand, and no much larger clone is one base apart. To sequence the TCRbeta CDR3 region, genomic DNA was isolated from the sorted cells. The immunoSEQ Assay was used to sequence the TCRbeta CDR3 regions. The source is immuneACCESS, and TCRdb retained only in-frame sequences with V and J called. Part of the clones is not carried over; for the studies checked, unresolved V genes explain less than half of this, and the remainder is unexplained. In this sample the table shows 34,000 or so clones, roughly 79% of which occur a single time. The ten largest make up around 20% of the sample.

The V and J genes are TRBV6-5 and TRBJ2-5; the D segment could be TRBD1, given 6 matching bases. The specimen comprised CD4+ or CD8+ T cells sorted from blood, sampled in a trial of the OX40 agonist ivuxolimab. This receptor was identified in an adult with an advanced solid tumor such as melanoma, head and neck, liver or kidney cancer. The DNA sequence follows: TGTGCCAGCGGACAGCCCTTAGAGACCCAGTACTTC. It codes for CASGQPLETQYF.